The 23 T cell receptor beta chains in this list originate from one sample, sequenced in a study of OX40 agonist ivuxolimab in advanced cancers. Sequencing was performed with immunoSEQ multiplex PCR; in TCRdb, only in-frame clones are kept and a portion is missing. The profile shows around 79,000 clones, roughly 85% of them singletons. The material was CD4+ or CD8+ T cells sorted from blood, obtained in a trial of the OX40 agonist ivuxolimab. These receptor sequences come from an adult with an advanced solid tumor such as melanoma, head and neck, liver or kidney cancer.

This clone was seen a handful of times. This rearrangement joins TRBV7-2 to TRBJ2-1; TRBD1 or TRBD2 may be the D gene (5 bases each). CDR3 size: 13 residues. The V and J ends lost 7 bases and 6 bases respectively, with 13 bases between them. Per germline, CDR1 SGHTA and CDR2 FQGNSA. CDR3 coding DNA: TGTGCCAGCAATCCCCCTGGGGGCAATGAGCAGTTCTTC. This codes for CASNPPGGNEQFF.

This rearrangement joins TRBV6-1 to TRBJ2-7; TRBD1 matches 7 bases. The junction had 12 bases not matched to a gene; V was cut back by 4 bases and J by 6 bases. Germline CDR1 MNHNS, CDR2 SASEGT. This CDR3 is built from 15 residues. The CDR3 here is CASSGLGRGNGEQYF. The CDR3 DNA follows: TGTGCCAGCAGTGGGTTAGGCAGGGGGAATGGCGAGCAGTACTTC.

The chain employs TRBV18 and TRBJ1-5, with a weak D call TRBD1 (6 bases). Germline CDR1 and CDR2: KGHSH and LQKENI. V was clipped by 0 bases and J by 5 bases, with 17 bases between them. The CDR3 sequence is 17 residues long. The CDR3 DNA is TGTGCCAGCTCACCACCGCTTAAGGGGGGTATCGATCAGCCCCAGCATTTT. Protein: CASSPPLKGGIDQPQHF.

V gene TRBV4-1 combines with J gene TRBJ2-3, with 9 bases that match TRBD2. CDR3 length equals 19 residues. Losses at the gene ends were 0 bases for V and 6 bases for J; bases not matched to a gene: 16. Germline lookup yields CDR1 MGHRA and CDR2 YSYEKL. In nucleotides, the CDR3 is TGCGCCAGCAGCCAAGATCCCAACGCTTTAGCGGGGGTGGCGGATACGCAGTATTTT. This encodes CASSQDPNALAGVADTQYF.

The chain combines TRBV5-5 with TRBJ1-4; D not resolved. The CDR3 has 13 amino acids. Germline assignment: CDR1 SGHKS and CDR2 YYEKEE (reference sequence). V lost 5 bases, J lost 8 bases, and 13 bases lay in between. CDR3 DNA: TGTGCCAGCAGTTCCCCGGGAACGGAAAAACTGTTTTTT. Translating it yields CASSSPGTEKLFF.

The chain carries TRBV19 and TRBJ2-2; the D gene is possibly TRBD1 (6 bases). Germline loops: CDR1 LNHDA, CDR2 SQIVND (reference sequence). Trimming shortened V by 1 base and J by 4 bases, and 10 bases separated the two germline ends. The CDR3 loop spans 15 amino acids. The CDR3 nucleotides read TGTGCCAGTAGTATAGTCCGCAGGGGCACCGGGGAGCTGTTTTTT. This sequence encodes CASSIVRRGTGELFF.

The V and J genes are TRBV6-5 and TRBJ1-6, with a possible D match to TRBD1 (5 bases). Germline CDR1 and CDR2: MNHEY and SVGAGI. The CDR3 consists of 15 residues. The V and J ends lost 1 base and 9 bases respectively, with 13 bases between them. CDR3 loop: CASSYLGREVSPLHF. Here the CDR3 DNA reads TGTGCCAGCAGTTACTTAGGCAGGGAGGTTTCACCCCTCCACTTT.

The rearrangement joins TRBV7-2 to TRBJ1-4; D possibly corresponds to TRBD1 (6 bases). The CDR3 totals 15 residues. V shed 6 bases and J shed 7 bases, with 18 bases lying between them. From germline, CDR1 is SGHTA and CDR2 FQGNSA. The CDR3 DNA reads TGTGCCAGCAGTCGTACCGGGACAAGTACTGAAAAACTGTTTTTT. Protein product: CASSRTGTSTEKLFF.

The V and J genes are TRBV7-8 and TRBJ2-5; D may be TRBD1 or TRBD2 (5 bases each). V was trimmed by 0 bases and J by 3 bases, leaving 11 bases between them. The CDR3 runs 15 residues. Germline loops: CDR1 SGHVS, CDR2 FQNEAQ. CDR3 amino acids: CASSLATGRKETQYF. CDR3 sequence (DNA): TGTGCCAGCAGCTTAGCGACGGGGCGAAAAGAGACCCAGTACTTC.

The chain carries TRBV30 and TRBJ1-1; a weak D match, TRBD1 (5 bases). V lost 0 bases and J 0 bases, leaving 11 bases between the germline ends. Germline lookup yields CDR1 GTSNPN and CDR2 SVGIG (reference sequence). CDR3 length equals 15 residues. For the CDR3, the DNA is TGTGCCTGGAGTGTGATGGAGGGGTTGAACACTGAAGCTTTCTTT. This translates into CAWSVMEGLNTEAFF.

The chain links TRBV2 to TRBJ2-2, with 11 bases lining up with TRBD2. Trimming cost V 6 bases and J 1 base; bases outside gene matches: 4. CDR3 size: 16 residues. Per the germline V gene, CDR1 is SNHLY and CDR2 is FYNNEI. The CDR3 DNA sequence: TGTGCCAGCAGCCGAGGACTAGCGGGGAACACCGGGGAGCTGTTTTTT. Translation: CASSRGLAGNTGELFF.

CDR3 in amino acids: CASRPTWDNSPLHF. The CDR3 bases are TGCGCCAGCAGACCTACTTGGGATAATTCACCCCTCCACTTT. V and J are TRBV4-1 and TRBJ1-6; D not resolved. Germline CDR1 MGHRA, CDR2 YSYEKL. Trimming stripped 6 bases from V and 5 bases from J, with 11 bases between. The CDR3 has 14 residues.

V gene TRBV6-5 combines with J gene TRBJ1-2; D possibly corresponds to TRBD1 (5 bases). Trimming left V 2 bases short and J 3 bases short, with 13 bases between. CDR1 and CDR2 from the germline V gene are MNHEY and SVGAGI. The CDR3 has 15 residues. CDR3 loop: CASSYDAGRYYGYTF. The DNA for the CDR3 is TGTGCCAGCAGTTACGACGCGGGGCGGTACTATGGCTACACCTTC.

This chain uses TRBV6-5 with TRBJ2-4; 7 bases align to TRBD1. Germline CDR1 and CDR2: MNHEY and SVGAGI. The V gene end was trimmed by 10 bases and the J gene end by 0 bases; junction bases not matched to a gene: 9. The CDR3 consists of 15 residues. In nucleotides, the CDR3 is TGTGCCACGGGTCGACAGGGATTAGCCAAAAACATTCAGTACTTC. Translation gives CATGRQGLAKNIQYF.

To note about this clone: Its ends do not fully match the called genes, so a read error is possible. In DNA, the CDR3 is TGTGCTAGCAGCCAAGGCGGGGGGCCCCAAGAGACCCAGTACTTC. Encoded protein: CASSQGGGPQETQYF. This chain uses TRBV7-7 with TRBJ2-5; 8 positions agree with TRBD2. Germline V gene data show CDR1 as SSHAT and CDR2 as FNYEAQ (reference sequence). CDR3 length equals 15 residues.

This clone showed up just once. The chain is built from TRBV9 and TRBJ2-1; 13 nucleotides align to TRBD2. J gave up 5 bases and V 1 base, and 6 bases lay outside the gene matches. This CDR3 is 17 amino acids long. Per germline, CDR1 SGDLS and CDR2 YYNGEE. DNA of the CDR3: TGTGCCAGCAGCGTAAATCCGGGACTAGCGGGGAACAATGAGCAGTTCTTC. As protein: CASSVNPGLAGNNEQFF.

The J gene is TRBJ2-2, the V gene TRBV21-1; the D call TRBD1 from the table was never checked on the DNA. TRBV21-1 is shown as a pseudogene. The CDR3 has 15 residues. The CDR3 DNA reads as TGTGCCAGCAGCAGGTGTACAGGGGGCACCGGGGAGCTGTTTTTT. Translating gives CASSRCTGGTGELFF.

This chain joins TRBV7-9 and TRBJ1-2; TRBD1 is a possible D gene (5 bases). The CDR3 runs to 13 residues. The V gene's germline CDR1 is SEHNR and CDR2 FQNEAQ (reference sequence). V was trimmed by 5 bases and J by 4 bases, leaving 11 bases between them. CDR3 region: CASSPMGGYGYTF. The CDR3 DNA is TGTGCCAGCAGCCCAATGGGGGGCTATGGCTACACCTTC.

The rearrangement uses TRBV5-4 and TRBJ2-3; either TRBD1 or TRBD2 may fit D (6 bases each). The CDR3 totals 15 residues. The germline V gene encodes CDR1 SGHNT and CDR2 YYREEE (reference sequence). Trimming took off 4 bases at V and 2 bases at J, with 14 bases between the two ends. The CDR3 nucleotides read TGTGCCAGCAGCCCCCGGGGGCCCAACACAGATACGCAGTATTTT. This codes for CASSPRGPNTDTQYF.

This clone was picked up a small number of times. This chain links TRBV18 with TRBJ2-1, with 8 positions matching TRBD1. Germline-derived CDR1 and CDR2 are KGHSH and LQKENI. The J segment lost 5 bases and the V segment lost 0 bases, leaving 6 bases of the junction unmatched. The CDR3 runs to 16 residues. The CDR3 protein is CASSPPADRGDNEQFF. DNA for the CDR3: TGTGCCAGCTCACCACCTGCAGACAGGGGTGACAATGAGCAGTTCTTC.

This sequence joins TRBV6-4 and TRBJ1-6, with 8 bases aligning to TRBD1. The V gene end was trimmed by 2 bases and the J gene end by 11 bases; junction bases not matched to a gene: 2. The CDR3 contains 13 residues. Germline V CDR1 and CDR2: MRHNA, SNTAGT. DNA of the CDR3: TGTGCCAGCAGTGACCGGACAGGGACACCCCTCCACTTT. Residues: CASSDRTGTPLHF.

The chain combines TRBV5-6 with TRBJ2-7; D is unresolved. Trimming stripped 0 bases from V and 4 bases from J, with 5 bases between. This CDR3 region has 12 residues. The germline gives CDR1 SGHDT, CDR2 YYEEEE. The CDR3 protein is CASSLARYEQYF. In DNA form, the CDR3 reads TGTGCCAGCAGCTTGGCCCGATACGAGCAGTACTTC.

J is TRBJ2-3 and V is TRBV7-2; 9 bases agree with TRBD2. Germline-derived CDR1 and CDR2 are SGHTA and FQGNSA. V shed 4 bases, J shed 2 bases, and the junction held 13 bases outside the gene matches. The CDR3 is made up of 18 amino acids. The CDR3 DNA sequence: TGTGCCAGCAGCTGGCCGGGACTAGCTTTTCCACTCACAGATACGCAGTATTTT. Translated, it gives CASSWPGLAFPLTDTQYF.